What follows are 16 T cell receptor beta chains derived from one specimen sequenced in a study of blood T cell repertoires in COVID-19 (dated by TCRdb to 2019 to 2021). The library relied on the immunoSEQ multiplex PCR assay. TCRdb re-hosts the immuneACCESS table, in-frame sequences only. Its copies lack some clones; in the studies checked, an unresolved V gene accounts for under half of them, and the cause for the rest is not known. This sample is represented by a few hundred thousand clones; 70% to 90% of them were singletons. The ten largest account for approximately 2% of the sample. The specimen sequenced was PBMCs or T cells enriched from blood (not recorded which). The receptors were sampled from a woman aged 45-60 years who had recovered from COVID-19.

This sequence joins TRBV7-9 and TRBJ2-3; tentatively, D is TRBD2 (6 bases). V was pared by 0 bases and J by 4 bases, with 17 bases between. CDR1 and CDR2 (germline): SEHNR, FQNEAQ (reference sequence). The CDR3 extends over 17 amino acids. CDR3: CASSLADTSSISDTQYF. The CDR3, as DNA: TGTGCCAGCAGCTTAGCCGATACTAGCAGCATTTCAGATACGCAGTATTTT.

In this sample, this clone turned up once. This chain links TRBV7-8 with TRBJ2-7; the D gene is possibly TRBD2 (6 bases). Germline CDR1 and CDR2: SGHVS and FQNEAQ. Trimming pared 2 bases from V and 2 bases from J, leaving 22 bases between. The CDR3 loop spans 18 amino acids. The CDR3 DNA reads TGTGCCAGCAGCTTACGTCATATCGGGGGTCCTACAACCTACGAGCAGTACTTC. Its translation is CASSLRHIGGPTTYEQYF.

The rearrangement links TRBV2 to TRBJ1-3; no firm D call. CDR1 SNHLY and CDR2 FYNNEI come from the germline V gene. CDR3 length: 14 residues. V gave up 4 bases and J gave up 0 bases, with 7 bases separating them. DNA for the CDR3: TGTGCCAGCAGTGGCAGAACCTCTGGAAACACCATATATTTT. Encoded protein: CASSGRTSGNTIYF.

This clone was seen just once. V gene TRBV7-2 combines with J gene TRBJ1-1; D gene unclear. There are 15 residues in the CDR3. Trimming left V 2 bases short and J 1 base short, with 11 bases between. The V gene's germline CDR1 is SGHTA and CDR2 FQGNSA. CDR3 bases: TGTGCCAGCAGCTTATCTACAGCAAAGAACACTGAAGCTTTCTTT. This translates into CASSLSTAKNTEAFF.

This chain connects TRBV27 to TRBJ2-7; D may be TRBD2 (5 bases). The CDR3 is 15 residues long. Per the germline V gene, CDR1 is MNHEY and CDR2 is SMNVEV (reference sequence). V was clipped by 4 bases and J by 2 bases, with 15 bases between them. The chain's CDR3 is CASSSAGEPPYEQYF. In DNA form, the CDR3 reads TGTGCCAGCAGTTCAGCCGGGGAACCACCCTACGAGCAGTACTTC.

The V gene is TRBV15, the J gene TRBJ1-1; D remains ambiguous. CDR3 size: 12 residues. Trimming cost V 5 bases and J 5 bases, with 9 bases left between them. Germline loops: CDR1 LNHNV, CDR2 YYDKDF (reference sequence). CDR3 coding DNA: TGTGCCACCAGCCGCGGCTTAACTGAAGCTTTCTTT. As protein: CATSRGLTEAFF.

CDR3 amino acids: CSARYDYGYTF. CDR3 coding DNA: TGCAGTGCCCGTTATGACTATGGCTACACCTTC. The chain employs TRBV20-1 and TRBJ1-2; D ambiguous. The CDR3 spans 11 residues. Trimming stripped 6 bases from V and 3 bases from J, with 8 bases between. Per the germline V gene, CDR1 is DFQATT and CDR2 is SNEGSKA (reference sequence).

The chain employs TRBV10-3 and TRBJ1-2; D ambiguous. Germline values: CDR1 ENHRY, CDR2 SYGVKD. The ends were cut back, 2 bases at V and 6 bases at J, with 10 bases in the middle. This CDR3 is 13 amino acids long. CDR3 region: CAISETGRHGYTF. The CDR3, as DNA: TGTGCCATCAGTGAGACGGGAAGGCATGGCTACACCTTC.

There are a few counts of this clone. The chain couples TRBV28 to TRBJ2-7, with TRBD1 matching over 7 bases. This CDR3 spans 14 amino acids. After removal of 6 bases from V and 3 bases from J, the junction contained 8 bases not matched to a gene. Per germline, CDR1 MDHEN and CDR2 SYDVKM. CDR3 DNA: TGTGCCAGCAGCCGACCCACAGGGGTCTACGAGCAGTACTTC. Its translation: CASSRPTGVYEQYF. The entire variable domain, with the rest obtained from reference TRBV28 and TRBJ2-7, is as follows: DVKVTQSSRYLVKRTGEKVFLECVQDMDHENMFWYRQDPGLGLRLIYFSYDVKMKEKGDIPEGYSVSREKKERFSLILESASTNQTSMYLCASSRPTGVYEQYFGPGTRLTVT.

CDR3 nucleotide sequence: TGTGCCAGCAGTACCCGGGCGGGAGCTTTCTTT. Its protein product is CASSTRAGAFF. V usage is TRBV2 and J usage is TRBJ1-1; no clear D gene. The CDR3 totals 11 residues. The germline V gene encodes CDR1 SNHLY and CDR2 FYNNEI. V was trimmed by 5 bases and J by 10 bases, leaving 11 bases between them.

This clone was observed once. The chain joins TRBV5-1 to TRBJ2-1, with a tentative D call TRBD2 (5 bases). With 2 bases removed from V and 6 bases from J, the gap between germline ends came to 15 bases. There are 15 residues in the CDR3. The germline V gene encodes CDR1 SGHRS and CDR2 YFSETQ. In DNA form, the CDR3 reads TGCGCCAGCAGCTTAGGGTCGGGGATCGGCAATGAGCAGTTCTTC. Residues: CASSLGSGIGNEQFF.

The gene calls are TRBV12-3 or TRBV12-4 and TRBJ2-7; TRBD1 agrees at 8 bases. CDR3 size: 13 residues. The V gene end was trimmed by 10 bases and the J gene end by 2 bases; junction bases not matched to a gene: 7. The CDR3 DNA reads TGTGCCACCGGGACAGGAGTTACCTACGAGCAGTACTTC. This codes for CATGTGVTYEQYF.

This chain links TRBV5-1 with TRBJ1-1; D uncertain. The CDR3 contains 16 residues. Trimming removed 0 bases at V and 1 base at J, with 13 bases between. The V gene's germline CDR1 is SGHRS and CDR2 YFSETQ. The CDR3 region is CASSLDRVSRNTEAFF. Here the CDR3 DNA reads TGCGCCAGCAGCTTGGATCGGGTCAGCAGGAACACTGAAGCTTTCTTT. Complete variable domain (other parts from reference TRBV5-1 and TRBJ1-1): KAGVTQTPRYLIKTRGQQVTLSCSPISGHRSVSWYQQTPGQGLQFLFEYFSETQRNKGNFPGRFSGRQFSNSRSEMNVSTLELGDSALYLCASSLDRVSRNTEAFFGQGTRLTVV.

The V gene is TRBV4-1, the J gene TRBJ2-5; TRBD1 agrees at 7 bases. V lost 1 base, J lost 1 base, and 3 bases stayed unmatched. The CDR3 contains 15 residues. The V gene's germline CDR1 is MGHRA and CDR2 YSYEKL. The chain's CDR3 is CASSQGQGIQETQYF. CDR3 nucleotides: TGCGCCAGCAGCCAAGGACAGGGAATCCAAGAGACCCAGTACTTC.

J is TRBJ1-2 and V is TRBV24-1, with 7 bases fitting TRBD1. CDR1 and CDR2 from the germline V gene are KGHDR and SFDVKD. With 7 bases clipped from V and 3 bases from J, the junction kept 4 bases outside the gene matches. CDR3 size: 13 residues. The CDR3 DNA is TGTGCCACCAGGCCCACAGGGGACTATGGCTACACCTTC. Encoded protein: CATRPTGDYGYTF.

J is TRBJ2-5 and V is TRBV29-1; 8 bases match TRBD2. The CDR3 runs to 15 residues. Losses at the gene ends were 1 base for V and 4 bases for J; bases not matched to a gene: 8. Germline loops: CDR1 SQVTM, CDR2 ANQGSEA. CDR3 amino acids: CSVEGEREWGETQYF. The DNA of the CDR3 is TGCAGCGTTGAAGGGGAGCGGGAGTGGGGAGAGACCCAGTACTTC.